One sample yielded the 29 T cell receptor beta chains listed below, sequenced in a study of T cells in Graves' hyperthyroidism and ophthalmopathy. Authors of the study amplified TCR beta CDR3 regions from RNA transcripts. First-round RT-PCR of the TCR CDR3 relied on the HTBI primer set. TCRdb re-called the multiplex PCR reads through MiXCR, storing one row per CDR3 protein. The sample lists approximately 500,000 distinct CDR3 sequences, 46% seen once, with approximately 7.5% in the top ten. Sequencing was carried out using peripheral blood or thyroid tissue (not recorded which). These receptors were obtained from a young woman with Graves' hyperthyroidism.

V usage is TRBV2 and J usage is TRBJ1-6; D unclear. The CDR3 is 13 amino acids. Looked up from germline, CDR1 is SNHLY and CDR2 is FYNNEI. The DNA for the CDR3 is TGTGCTAGTGTCGGCAGCCAAAATTCACCCCTCCACTTT. It specifies CASVGSQNSPLHF.

This clonotype was seen many times. V is TRBV4-1 and J is TRBJ1-1; D is perhaps TRBD1 (6 bases). This CDR3 region has 14 residues. CDR1 MGHRA and CDR2 YSYEKL come from the germline V gene. Deletions cut 3 bases from V and 0 bases from J, with 8 bases between. The CDR3 nucleotides are TGCGCCAGCAGCCACAGGGGATTGAACACTGAAGCTTTCTTT. Protein sequence: CASSHRGLNTEAFF.

The J gene is TRBJ2-1, the V gene TRBV7-8; D unresolved. The germline V gene has CDR1 SGHVS and CDR2 FQNEAQ. The V end lost 5 bases, the J end lost 4 bases, and 9 bases lay between the germline ends. CDR3 length: 13 residues. CDR3 coding DNA: TGTGCCAGCAGCCCAGGTACTTACAATGAGCAGTTCTTC. Its protein is CASSPGTYNEQFF.

The J gene is TRBJ2-1, the V gene TRBV7-8, with D possibly TRBD2 on 6 matching bases. The V end was cut by 5 bases, the J end by 5 bases, with 19 bases between. Germline V gene data show CDR1 as SGHVS and CDR2 as FQNEAQ. The CDR3 runs to 16 residues. Written as DNA, the CDR3 is TGTGCCAGCAGCCCCTGGGGGGTTACTAGTGACAATGAGCAGTTCTTC. Residues: CASSPWGVTSDNEQFF.

This clonotype was counted a single time. The chain has TRBV9 and TRBJ2-7, with 7 bases fitting TRBD2. The closer fit of TRBJ2-1 to the DNA end suggests the J call may be wrong. In germline, CDR1 is SGDLS, CDR2 YYNGEE. The CDR3 has 13 residues. CDR3 amino acids: CASIGGSGDEQFF. Here the CDR3 DNA reads TGTGCCAGCATAGGCGGGAGTGGAGATGAGCAGTTCTTC.

The rearrangement uses TRBV29-1 and TRBJ2-7; D is possibly TRBD1 (6 bases). From germline, CDR1 is SQVTM and CDR2 ANQGSEA. This CDR3 is 14 amino acids long. V lost 8 bases to trimming and J lost 0 bases, with 17 bases between them. DNA of the CDR3: TGCAGCAGTCTACTGGGGGCTAGCTCCTACGAGCAGTACTTC. It yields the protein CSSLLGASSYEQYF.

This clonotype was recorded many times. V usage is TRBV20-1 and J usage is TRBJ2-7; possible D gene TRBD1, 5 bases. Trimming removed 2 bases from V and 4 bases from J, with 12 bases in between. The V gene's germline CDR1 is DFQATT and CDR2 SNEGSKA (reference sequence). This CDR3 spans 13 amino acids. This chain's CDR3 is CSARMGQRYEQYF. The DNA for the CDR3 is TGCAGTGCTAGAATGGGGCAGCGATACGAGCAGTACTTC.

This clonotype was detected ten times or more. V and J are TRBV4-2 and TRBJ2-6, with D perhaps matching TRBD1 (5 bases). CDR1 LGHNA and CDR2 YNFKEQ come from the germline V gene. The CDR3 length is 16 residues. V lost 1 base, J lost 2 bases, and 9 bases lay in between. The CDR3 reads CASSQVVGAGANVLTF. The CDR3 DNA reads TGTGCCAGCAGCCAAGTAGTAGGGGCTGGGGCCAACGTCCTGACTTTC.

This clonotype was detected many times. J is TRBJ1-2 and V is TRBV19; D is possibly TRBD1 (5 bases). V shed 2 bases and J shed 4 bases, with 14 bases lying between them. From germline, CDR1 is LNHDA and CDR2 SQIVND (reference sequence). The CDR3 has 15 residues. CDR3 bases: TGTGCCAGTAGTATACTCACCGACAGACTCTATGGCTACACCTTC. Its protein product is CASSILTDRLYGYTF.

This sequence joins TRBV20-1 and TRBJ2-6; D perhaps matches TRBD2 (6 bases). Germline loops: CDR1 DFQATT, CDR2 SNEGSKA (reference sequence). The CDR3 spans 19 residues. The V gene lost 3 bases and the J gene lost 1 base, with 22 bases spanning the gap. For the CDR3, the DNA is TGCAGTGCTAGGGTCGGACTGGGCACCGGGGGTTCTGGGGCCAACGTCCTGACTTTC. Amino acid sequence: CSARVGLGTGGSGANVLTF.

This clonotype occurred many times. The chain links TRBV10-1 to TRBJ2-2; perhaps TRBD1 as D (6 bases). This CDR3 spans 13 amino acids. Per germline, CDR1 WNHNN and CDR2 SYGVQD (reference sequence). Trimming stripped 6 bases from V and 4 bases from J, with 9 bases between. CDR3 DNA sequence: TGCGCCAGCAGCATAGGGGGCACCGGGGAGCTGTTTTTT. Its protein product is CASSIGGTGELFF.

At least ten counts were recorded for this clonotype. The CDR3 sequence: CASSPGTGRTEAFF. The CDR3 nucleotides read TGTGCCAGCTCACCCGGGACAGGGAGAACTGAAGCTTTCTTT. The genes are TRBV18 and TRBJ1-1, with 9 bases lining up with TRBD1. Germline V gene lookup returns CDR1 KGHSH and CDR2 LQKENI. The CDR3 covers 14 residues. V shed 3 bases and J 5 bases; nucleotides not matched to a gene: 4.

In its sample, this clonotype was seen many times. J is TRBJ1-5 and V is TRBV2, with D hard to call. Trimming took off 4 bases at V and 1 base at J, with 11 bases between the two ends. This CDR3 contains 15 residues. Per germline, CDR1 SNHLY and CDR2 FYNNEI. As DNA, the CDR3 is TGTGCCAGCAGTGTTAACAGAATGAGCAATCAGCCCCAGCATTTT. The encoded protein is CASSVNRMSNQPQHF.

This clonotype came up many times. V is TRBV12-5 and J is TRBJ1-5, with D possibly being TRBD1 (5 bases). The CDR3 covers 16 residues. CDR1 is LGHNT and CDR2 is FRNRAP in the germline V gene. The V end was cut by 1 base, the J end by 7 bases, with 17 bases between. CDR3 protein: CASGLGGGSQGQPQHF. The CDR3 nucleotides read TGTGCTAGTGGTTTGGGGGGGGGATCACAAGGACAGCCCCAGCATTTT.

This chain connects TRBV7-2 to TRBJ2-5; D might be TRBD2 (6 bases). The V gene lost 1 base and the J gene lost 6 bases, with 15 bases spanning the gap. CDR3 length: 15 amino acids. Germline CDR1 and CDR2: SGHTA and FQGNSA. The CDR3 nucleotides read TGTGCCAGCAGCTTAGTCACGGGAGATGTAAAGACCCAGTACTTC. Translation gives CASSLVTGDVKTQYF. The variable domain in full, completed from reference TRBV7-2 and TRBJ2-5, reads GAGVSQSPSNKVTEKGKDVELRCDPISGHTALYWYRQSLGQGLEFLIYFQGNSAPDKSGLPSDRFSAERTGGSVSTLTIQRTQQEDSAVYLCASSLVTGDVKTQYFGPGTRLLVL.

A remark on this clonotype: Sequence at one end of the junction differs from germline and may be a read error. The chain employs TRBV19 and TRBJ2-1, with a weak D call TRBD1 (6 bases). This CDR3 comprises 15 residues. Germline loops: CDR1 LNHDA, CDR2 SQIVND (reference sequence). This chain's CDR3 is CASSNRAGASNGQFF. In nucleotides, the CDR3 is TGTGCCAGTAGTAATAGGGCAGGGGCGTCGAATGGGCAGTTCTTC.

The CDR3 protein is CASGRDRSETQHF. CDR3 coding DNA: TGTGCTAGTGGCAGGGACAGAAGCGAGACCCAGCATTTT. This chain uses TRBV12-5 with TRBJ1-5; 7 bases line up with TRBD1. The CDR3 is 13 amino acids. With 6 bases clipped from V and 11 bases from J, the junction kept 10 bases outside the gene matches. Germline values: CDR1 LGHNT, CDR2 FRNRAP.

The table lists this clonotype with many counts. V is TRBV24-1 and J is TRBJ2-7; no definite D call. This CDR3 contains 12 residues. V shed 7 bases and J shed 2 bases, with 8 bases lying between them. Germline lookup yields CDR1 KGHDR and CDR2 SFDVKD. The CDR3 DNA is TGTGCCACCAGCGACGACGCCTACGAGCAGTACTTC. Translation: CATSDDAYEQYF.

This clonotype was seen repeatedly, ten times or more. This rearrangement joins TRBV24-1 to TRBJ2-5; D gene ambiguous. Between the trimmed V and J ends, which lost 4 bases and 4 bases, there was a span of 6 bases. The CDR3 length is 12 residues. CDR1 is KGHDR, CDR2 SFDVKD, per germline. Here the CDR3 reads CATSDPLETQYF. The CDR3 DNA sequence: TGTGCCACCAGTGACCCTCTAGAGACCCAGTACTTC.

The chain carries TRBV24-1 and TRBJ1-2; a weak D match, TRBD1 (5 bases). The CDR3 is 12 amino acids. Germline lookup yields CDR1 KGHDR and CDR2 SFDVKD. With 4 bases removed from V and 6 bases from J, the gap between germline ends came to 8 bases. The CDR3 protein is CATSEGTNGYTF. CDR3 in DNA: TGTGCCACCAGTGAGGGGACTAATGGCTACACCTTC.

The chain joins TRBV20-1 to TRBJ1-6, with 7 bases lining up with TRBD1. This CDR3 region has 14 residues. Trimming removed 6 bases from V and 10 bases from J; junction bases left unmatched: 12. The germline V gene has CDR1 DFQATT and CDR2 SNEGSKA (reference sequence). The DNA of the CDR3 is TGCAGTGCCAGGGGAGGAGCAGGGGGATCACCCCTCCACTTT. Its protein is CSARGGAGGSPLHF.

This clonotype occurred many times. V gene TRBV2 combines with J gene TRBJ1-1, with D possibly being TRBD1 (6 bases). CDR1 and CDR2 (germline): SNHLY, FYNNEI. This CDR3 contains 13 residues. Trimming took 7 bases from V and 0 from J, leaving 9 bases between them. Here the CDR3 reads CASKGGLNTEAFF. In nucleotides, the CDR3 is TGTGCCAGCAAGGGGGGGCTGAACACTGAAGCTTTCTTT. Combining the CDR3 with reference TRBV2 and TRBJ1-1 gives the whole variable domain EPEVTQTPSHQVTQMGQEVILRCVPISNHLYFYWYRQILGQKVEFLVSFYNNEISEKSEIFDDQFSVERPDGSNFTLKIRSTKLEDSAMYFCASKGGLNTEAFFGQGTRLTVV.

This clonotype appeared many times. V usage is TRBV19 and J usage is TRBJ1-5; TRBD1 aligns across 7 bases. Per the germline V gene, CDR1 is LNHDA and CDR2 is SQIVND (reference sequence). The CDR3 runs 15 residues. With 4 bases clipped from V and 3 bases from J, the junction kept 6 bases outside the gene matches. The CDR3 here is CASSTSQGPNQPQHF. Written as DNA, the CDR3 is TGTGCCAGTAGTACTTCACAGGGGCCCAATCAGCCCCAGCATTTT.

Of note for this clonotype: Here the CDR3 omits its conserved ending phenylalanine or tryptophan, so a read error is the likely source. No DNA is shown, since the ends of the CDR3 on it are uncertain; the CDR3 is the one TCRdb lists. The gene calls are TRBV7-9 and TRBJ2-2; the table's D call, TRBD2, has no DNA check behind it. Germline-derived CDR1 and CDR2 are SEHNR and FQNEAQ (reference sequence). The CDR3 length is 15 residues, termini included. The CDR3 reads CASSTGTSEHRGAVV.

This clonotype has just a few counts. V is TRBV9 and J is TRBJ1-4; no clear D. Germline lookup yields CDR1 SGDLS and CDR2 YYNGEE. The germline V and J ends were trimmed by 3 bases and 4 bases, with 13 bases remaining between them. The CDR3 covers 15 residues. The CDR3 is CASSDQASSNEKLFF. The CDR3 bases are TGTGCCAGCAGCGATCAGGCCTCAAGTAATGAAAAACTGTTTTTT.

This clonotype was observed many times. The J gene is TRBJ2-7, the V gene TRBV12-5; 7 positions agree with TRBD2. The germline V gene has CDR1 LGHNT and CDR2 FRNRAP. V lost 0 bases, J lost 6 bases, and 8 bases stayed unmatched. The CDR3 contains 15 residues. The CDR3 loop is CASGLVRTSLREQYF. In DNA, the CDR3 is TGTGCTAGTGGTTTGGTAAGGACTAGTCTCCGCGAGCAGTACTTC. The variable domain in full, completed from reference TRBV12-5 and TRBJ2-7, reads DARVTQTPRHKVTEMGQEVTMRCQPILGHNTVFWYRQTMMQGLELLAYFRNRAPLDDSGMPKDRFSAEMPDATLATLKIQPSEPRDSAVYFCASGLVRTSLREQYFGPGTRLTVT.

At least ten counts were recorded for this clonotype. This chain joins TRBV3-1 and TRBJ1-3; no clear D. The CDR3 loop spans 15 amino acids. Trimming stripped 4 bases from V and 0 bases from J, with 10 bases between. CDR1 and CDR2 (germline): LGHDT, YNNKEL (reference sequence). CDR3 amino acids: CASSPLPFSGNTIYF. In nucleotides, the CDR3 is TGTGCCAGCAGCCCCCTCCCTTTCTCTGGAAACACCATATATTTT.

The chain employs TRBV12-3 or TRBV12-4 and TRBJ2-1, with 7 bases fitting TRBD2. Germline trimming cut 5 bases from V and 6 bases from J; bases unmatched to any gene: 4. There are 13 residues in the CDR3. The CDR3 spells CASSPSSGNEQFF. CDR3 nucleotide sequence: TGTGCCAGCAGTCCCTCTAGCGGCAATGAGCAGTTCTTC.

Ten or more counts support this clonotype. This chain uses TRBV7-3 with TRBJ2-7; D is perhaps TRBD1 (5 bases). Germline CDR1 reads SGHTA; CDR2 reads FQGTGA. The V and J ends lost 5 bases and 6 bases respectively, with 14 bases between them. This CDR3 is 13 amino acids long. CDR3 sequence reads: CASSALRTSEQYF. The CDR3 DNA reads as TGTGCCAGCAGCGCCCTTAGGACAAGCGAGCAGTACTTC.